These 31 T cell receptor beta chains came from one sample sequenced in a study of blood T cell repertoires in COVID-19. TCRdb's copy holds only in-frame clones and misses some; the assay was immunoSEQ multiplex PCR. The sample holds 120,000 to 150,000 clones, around nine tenths seen once. Sequencing was done on a sample of peripheral blood. These receptors were taken from a woman between 45 and 60 years old with active or convalescent COVID-19.

This chain connects TRBV19 to TRBJ1-6; unclear D gene. The CDR3 runs to 12 residues. V was trimmed by 0 bases and J by 13 bases, leaving 7 bases between them. Germline values: CDR1 LNHDA, CDR2 SQIVND (reference sequence). The CDR3 protein is CASSIDARPLHF. The DNA of the CDR3 is TGTGCCAGTAGTATAGATGCACGGCCCCTCCACTTT.

The chain combines TRBV6-5 with TRBJ2-1; D remains unclear. The CDR3 is 12 residues long. Trimming took 7 bases from V and 4 from J, leaving 8 bases between them. Germline V gene sequence: CDR1 MNHEY, CDR2 SVGAGI. The CDR3 nucleotides are TGTGCCAGCAACGACAAGTACAATGAGCAGTTCTTC. It codes for CASNDKYNEQFF.

Concerning this clone: The junction and the germline gene differ at one end; a read error may be behind it. The chain links TRBV7-3 to TRBJ1-1; D is perhaps TRBD1 (5 bases). Germline CDR1 and CDR2: SGHTA and FQGTGA. This CDR3 comprises 18 residues. The CDR3 loop is CASSSYRIEAVMDKAPIF. The CDR3 nucleotides read TGTGCCAGCAGCTCCTATAGAATTGAAGCAGTAATGGACAAGGCACCAATTTTT.

The chain uses TRBV6-2 or TRBV6-3 and TRBJ2-1, with D possibly being TRBD1 (6 bases). CDR1 MNHEY and CDR2 SVGEGT come from the germline V gene. Trimming removed 4 bases from V and 15 bases from J, with 16 bases in between. The CDR3 has 12 residues. The CDR3 region is CASSLNRVPRFF. In DNA, the CDR3 is TGTGCCAGCAGTTTGAACAGGGTACCCAGGTTCTTC.

The CDR3 loop is CASSLRTLFGGVGTQYF. In nucleotides, the CDR3 is TGTGCCAGCAGCTTAAGGACCCTCTTCGGGGGAGTGGGGACCCAGTACTTC. The rearrangement links TRBV7-3 to TRBJ2-5; D might be TRBD2 (6 bases). Germline values: CDR1 SGHTA, CDR2 FQGTGA. CDR3 length: 17 residues. Between the trimmed V and J ends, which lost 1 base and 7 bases, there was a span of 22 bases.

This clone was counted once. CDR3 protein: CASSGQARTYEQYF. As DNA, the CDR3 is TGTGCCAGCTCAGGACAGGCTAGAACCTACGAGCAGTACTTC. This chain joins TRBV18 and TRBJ2-7; the match to TRBD1 covers 7 bases. V shed 5 bases and J 2 bases; nucleotides not matched to a gene: 6. This CDR3 region has 14 residues. Germline-derived CDR1 and CDR2 are KGHSH and LQKENI.

J is TRBJ2-7 and V is TRBV7-6; 8 bases are a match to TRBD1. CDR3 length equals 15 residues. In germline, CDR1 is SGHVS, CDR2 FNYEAQ. With 5 bases clipped from V and 4 bases from J, the junction kept 10 bases outside the gene matches. The DNA for the CDR3 is TGTGCCAGCAGCGGTGGGGTACGACAGGGGTACGAGCAGTACTTC. Its translation is CASSGGVRQGYEQYF.

CDR3 coding DNA: TGTGCCAGCAGCTTTCGGGGTGGCAGCGCTTTCTTT. Its protein product is CASSFRGGSAFF. The chain is built from TRBV5-8 and TRBJ1-1, with D unresolved. Between the trimmed V and J ends, which lost 2 bases and 11 bases, there was a span of 13 bases. The CDR3 runs to 12 residues. Looked up from germline, CDR1 is SGHTS and CDR2 is YDEGEE.

The chain joins TRBV9 to TRBJ1-2, with D uncertain. Germline loops: CDR1 SGDLS, CDR2 YYNGEE. Trimming removed 4 bases at V and 2 bases at J, with 15 bases between. The CDR3 has 15 residues. CDR3 loop: CASSSRFGTNYGYTF. DNA of the CDR3: TGTGCCAGCAGCTCCCGCTTTGGCACCAACTATGGCTACACCTTC. The full variable domain, rest sourced from reference TRBV9 and TRBJ1-2, is DSGVTQTPKHLITATGQRVTLRCSPRSGDLSVYWYQQSLDQGLQFLIQYYNGEERAKGNILERFSAQQFPDLHSELNLSSLELGDSALYFCASSSRFGTNYGYTFGSGTRLTVV.

The genes are TRBV4-1 and TRBJ2-5; 10 bases agree with TRBD2. J was trimmed by 5 bases and V by 1 base; bases with no gene match: 10. CDR3 size: 17 residues. Germline CDR1 is MGHRA and CDR2 is YSYEKL. The CDR3 is CASSQVVLAGVGETQYF. As DNA, the CDR3 is TGCGCCAGCAGCCAAGTCGTTCTAGCGGGAGTGGGGGAGACCCAGTACTTC.

This sequence joins TRBV7-9 and TRBJ1-1; 8 positions agree with TRBD1. CDR3 length: 17 amino acids. The germline V gene has CDR1 SEHNR and CDR2 FQNEAQ (reference sequence). The trim removed 5 bases at V and 3 bases at J, leaving 14 bases unmatched. This CDR3 is CASSPGQGLVGDTEAFF. The CDR3 bases are TGTGCCAGCAGCCCCGGACAGGGTTTGGTTGGGGACACTGAAGCTTTCTTT.

This chain connects TRBV7-9 to TRBJ1-2; D not resolved. The CDR3 loop spans 12 amino acids. In germline, CDR1 is SEHNR, CDR2 FQNEAQ (reference sequence). The V end lost 0 bases, the J end lost 6 bases, and 5 bases lay between the germline ends. The CDR3 sequence: CASSLARNGYTF. CDR3 nucleotide sequence: TGTGCCAGCAGCTTAGCGCGGAATGGCTACACCTTC.

The V gene is TRBV7-9, the J gene TRBJ1-2; 7 bases align to TRBD1. Germline lookup yields CDR1 SEHNR and CDR2 FQNEAQ (reference sequence). This CDR3 comprises 16 residues. V lost 5 bases to trimming and J lost 2 bases; unmatched junction nucleotides: 11. In nucleotides, the CDR3 is TGTGCCAGCAGCCTTGATTGGACAGGAGGAAACTATGGCTACACCTTC. It specifies CASSLDWTGGNYGYTF.

The chain uses TRBV18 and TRBJ1-1, with 8 bases lining up with TRBD1. This CDR3 comprises 14 residues. Germline V lookup: CDR1 KGHSH, CDR2 LQKENI. The J segment lost 4 bases and the V segment lost 3 bases, leaving 4 bases of the junction unmatched. This chain's CDR3 is CASSPTDRGTEAFF. CDR3 DNA: TGTGCCAGCTCACCTACAGACAGGGGCACTGAAGCTTTCTTT. Looking up the rest from reference TRBV18 and TRBJ1-1 gives the full variable domain: NAGVMQNPRHLVRRRGQEARLRCSPMKGHSHVYWYRQLPEEGLKFMVYLQKENIIDESGMPKERFSAEFPKEGPSILRIQQVVRGDSAAYFCASSPTDRGTEAFFGQGTRLTVV.

The rearrangement uses TRBV18 and TRBJ2-1; 11 nucleotides match TRBD2. Germline trimming cut 6 bases from V and 7 bases from J; bases unmatched to any gene: 11. The CDR3 is made up of 16 amino acids. Germline V CDR1 and CDR2: KGHSH, LQKENI. CDR3 sequence (DNA): TGTGCCAGCTCTCTCCTCATAGCGGGAGGGGGGAATGAGCAGTTCTTC. Amino acids: CASSLLIAGGGNEQFF.

The rearrangement links TRBV4-3 to TRBJ2-1; 8 nucleotides line up with TRBD2. The V gene end was trimmed by 8 bases and the J gene end by 9 bases; junction bases not matched to a gene: 9. The germline CDR1 and CDR2 sequences are LGHNA and YSLEER. The CDR3 is 13 amino acids. The CDR3 DNA sequence: TGCGCCAGCGGGCTAGCGGGCCTAGGTGAGCAGTTCTTC. Its translation: CASGLAGLGEQFF.

The chain has TRBV27 and TRBJ1-4; 8 bases line up with TRBD1. Germline CDR1 is MNHEY and CDR2 is SMNVEV (reference sequence). The CDR3 loop spans 14 amino acids. V dropped 4 bases and J dropped 3; count of bases not matched to a gene: 1. The CDR3 DNA is TGTGCCAGCAGTTCACAGGGGGCTAATGAAAAACTGTTTTTT. It codes for CASSSQGANEKLFF.

The V gene is TRBV6-2 or TRBV6-3, the J gene TRBJ2-3; 7 bases fit TRBD2. V was clipped by 6 bases and J by 7 bases; unmatched bases: 16. The CDR3 covers 16 residues. Germline CDR1 reads MNHEY; CDR2 reads SVGEGT. Here the CDR3 DNA reads TGTGCCAGCAGCAAGGCCCCTAGCGGAGCCAGGTATACGCAGTATTTT. Encoded protein: CASSKAPSGARYTQYF.

The table lists this clone with a count of one. The J gene is TRBJ1-2, the V gene TRBV2, with TRBD1 identical over 9 bases. Germline CDR1 is SNHLY and CDR2 is FYNNEI. This CDR3 comprises 16 residues. V was pared by 7 bases and J by 1 base, with 10 bases of the junction left unmatched. The CDR3 region has the DNA TGTGCCAGCAACGGACAGGGGAGAGGGTATAACTATGGCTACACCTTC. It translates to CASNGQGRGYNYGYTF.

This chain uses TRBV27 with TRBJ1-2; 7 nucleotides line up with TRBD1. The CDR3 is made up of 17 amino acids. In germline, CDR1 is MNHEY, CDR2 SMNVEV (reference sequence). V trimming: 5 bases; J trimming: 8 bases; junction bases outside the gene matches: 20. In nucleotides, the CDR3 is TGTGCCAGCAGTCTGTACCGGGACAGCTCTGGGGGTTCAGGCTACACCTTC. Amino acid sequence: CASSLYRDSSGGSGYTF.

This clone was detected a few times. The chain employs TRBV7-6 and TRBJ2-1; TRBD1 is a possible D gene (6 bases). V was shortened by 0 bases and J by 7 bases, with 7 bases between the two germline ends. Germline values: CDR1 SGHVS, CDR2 FNYEAQ. The CDR3 has 13 amino acids. In DNA, the CDR3 is TGTGCCAGCAGCTTAGCGAGGGGGAATGAGCAGTTCTTC. Translation: CASSLARGNEQFF.

The rearrangement joins TRBV7-2 to TRBJ2-5; D gene uncertain. CDR3 length: 14 amino acids. The V end was cut by 1 base, the J end by 5 bases, with 11 bases between. Germline V lookup: CDR1 SGHTA, CDR2 FQGNSA. The CDR3 coding sequence is TGTGCCAGCAGCTTAGTGTCAGCGCTGGAGACCCAGTACTTC. Residues: CASSLVSALETQYF.

The chain links TRBV20-1 to TRBJ1-2; 10 bases match TRBD1. V gave up 3 bases and J gave up 7 bases; unmatched junction bases: 8. The CDR3 extends over 14 amino acids. Per germline, CDR1 DFQATT and CDR2 SNEGSKA (reference sequence). In nucleotides, the CDR3 is TGCAGTGCTAGTCCGACAGGGGGCGTAACTGGCTACACCTTC. Its translation is CSASPTGGVTGYTF.

V usage is TRBV18 and J usage is TRBJ2-2, with D possibly matching TRBD1 (6 bases). Germline V gives CDR1 KGHSH, CDR2 LQKENI. Trimming pared 1 base from V and 5 bases from J, leaving 20 bases between. The CDR3 contains 18 residues. In DNA, the CDR3 is TGTGCCAGCTCACCACAATTTGGGGGCACCTCAGGAACCGGGGAGCTGTTTTTT. Its translation: CASSPQFGGTSGTGELFF.

A few counts support this clone. This sequence joins TRBV2 and TRBJ1-2, with 9 bases aligning to TRBD1. Trimming took 4 bases from V and 8 from J; bases not matched to a gene: 11. CDR1 is SNHLY and CDR2 is FYNNEI in the germline V gene. This CDR3 region has 15 residues. The DNA of the CDR3 is TGTGCCAGCAGTGGCGGACAGGGGCCAGGAGGGGGCTACACCTTC. It translates to CASSGGQGPGGGYTF.

The J gene is TRBJ1-1, the V gene TRBV6-5; D perhaps matches TRBD1 (5 bases). The germline V gene encodes CDR1 MNHEY and CDR2 SVGAGI. V was clipped by 6 bases and J by 5 bases, with 16 bases between them. This CDR3 is 14 amino acids long. The CDR3 DNA reads as TGTGCCAGCAGCATTGGGGCTGGAGGGACTGAAGCTTTCTTT. Translated, it gives CASSIGAGGTEAFF.

The chain joins TRBV19 to TRBJ1-4, with 8 bases aligning to TRBD1. CDR3 length: 15 amino acids. The V segment lost 8 bases and the J segment 8 bases; nucleotides outside the gene matches: 13. Per the germline V gene, CDR1 is LNHDA and CDR2 is SQIVND (reference sequence). The CDR3 DNA sequence: TGTGCCAGTCGAAAAAGGGACAGGTTGGGCGAAAAACTGTTTTTT. Protein product: CASRKRDRLGEKLFF.

The rearrangement links TRBV12-3 or TRBV12-4 to TRBJ1-5; D gene ambiguous. The V and J ends lost 6 bases and 1 base respectively, with 7 bases between them. CDR3 length: 13 amino acids. As DNA, the CDR3 is TGTGCCAGCAGACTTATGAGCAATCAGCCCCAGCATTTT. Protein product: CASRLMSNQPQHF.

The chain recombines TRBV29-1 with TRBJ2-1; 7 bases agree with TRBD2. The CDR3 is 15 residues long. With V trimmed by 8 bases and J by 2 bases, 12 bases remained unmatched. CDR1 and CDR2 from the germline V gene are SQVTM and ANQGSEA. CDR3 sequence (DNA): TGCAGCTATCTCCTGGGAGGGAGACCCTACAATGAGCAGTTCTTC. Protein product: CSYLLGGRPYNEQFF.

A single count supports this clone. The chain carries TRBV6-5 and TRBJ1-5; D call uncertain. The V gene lost 0 bases and the J gene lost 4 bases, with 10 bases spanning the gap. Germline CDR1 and CDR2: MNHEY and SVGAGI. This CDR3 has 15 residues. The CDR3 bases are TGTGCCAGCAGTTACTCGAGCAAGATAAATCAGCCCCAGCATTTT. Encoded protein: CASSYSSKINQPQHF.

The chain is built from TRBV4-2 and TRBJ2-3, with unresolved D. This CDR3 comprises 15 residues. Germline V gene lookup returns CDR1 LGHNA and CDR2 YNFKEQ. V was clipped by 1 base and J by 2 bases, with 10 bases between them. CDR3 residues: CASSQGDTNTDTQYF. For the CDR3, the DNA is TGTGCCAGCAGCCAAGGTGACACAAACACAGATACGCAGTATTTT.